Presented here are 20 T cell receptor beta chains from one specimen sequenced in a study of cytomegalovirus exposure and HLA in healthy donors. The primer mix had 60 Vbeta and 13 Jbeta primers. Measured with immunoSEQ multiplex PCR; TCRdb has only the in-frame clones, and not every one. The sample lists under 200,000 clones; roughly four fifths were seen once. The specimen was PBMCs. These receptors all come from a woman in her 30s in good health and CMV-seropositive.

The rearrangement uses TRBV7-9 and TRBJ2-2; D gene unclear. The CDR3 covers 16 residues. Germline loops: CDR1 SEHNR, CDR2 FQNEAQ (reference sequence). Trimming cost V 3 bases and J 0 bases, with 11 bases left between them. CDR3 nucleotide sequence: TGTGCCAGCAGCTTTGTTCTAGGATCGAACACCGGGGAGCTGTTTTTT. It is translated as CASSFVLGSNTGELFF.

The J gene is TRBJ2-3, the V gene TRBV29-1; TRBD2 matches 8 bases. The germline gives CDR1 SQVTM, CDR2 ANQGSEA. There are 15 residues in the CDR3. V gave up 4 bases and J gave up 3 bases; unmatched junction bases: 9. Here the CDR3 DNA reads TGCAGCGTTGCAGAGTCGGGACTAGAAACAGATACGCAGTATTTT. It codes for CSVAESGLETDTQYF.

The sample holds one count of this clone. No conserved phenylalanine or tryptophan is present at the end of the CDR3, so a read error is the likely explanation. It is unclear where the CDR3 begins or ends on the DNA, so no DNA is shown, and the CDR3 is as TCRdb lists it. The chain couples TRBV30 to TRBJ2-7; the tabulated D call, TRBD1, remains unverified against the DNA. The CDR3 comprises 9 residues, both ends counted. The germline CDR1 and CDR2 sequences are GTSNPN and SVGIG (reference sequence). CDR3 region: CAWGTGAAR.

The V gene is TRBV28, the J gene TRBJ1-1; a possible D gene is TRBD1 (6 bases). CDR3 size: 14 residues. The ends were cut back, 4 bases at V and 4 bases at J, with 13 bases in the middle. Germline V lookup: CDR1 MDHEN, CDR2 SYDVKM. The CDR3 DNA sequence: TGTGCCAGCAGTTCCCCAGGGGATTTCACTGAAGCTTTCTTT. Protein sequence: CASSSPGDFTEAFF.

This clone was seen more than once but under ten times. The chain combines TRBV5-1 with TRBJ1-1; D may be TRBD1 (6 bases). The length of the CDR3 is 14 residues. V was cut by 2 bases and J by 5 bases, with 13 bases left in between. CDR1 is SGHRS and CDR2 is YFSETQ in the germline V gene. The CDR3, as DNA: TGCGCCAGCAGCTTATTACAGGGTGAGACTGAAGCTTTCTTT. This sequence encodes CASSLLQGETEAFF.

J is TRBJ1-1 and V is TRBV4-3; no clear D gene. V was clipped by 0 bases and J by 7 bases, with 12 bases between them. This CDR3 is 14 amino acids long. Germline CDR1 reads LGHNA; CDR2 reads YSLEER. In DNA form, the CDR3 reads TGCGCCAGCAGCCAAGATATCCAGGTCTTTGAAGCTTTCTTT. It specifies CASSQDIQVFEAFF.

This clone was seen only once. The chain joins TRBV11-3 to TRBJ2-1; 10 bases are shared with TRBD2. CDR3 size: 17 residues. Trimming took 1 base from V and 8 from J; bases not matched to a gene: 11. Germline V gene data show CDR1 as SGHNT and CDR2 as YENEEA. CDR3 nucleotides: TGTGCCAGCAGCTTAGGCGCTAGCGGGAGTGGGTTCGATGAGCAGTTCTTC. The encoded protein is CASSLGASGSGFDEQFF.

This clone appeared once. The chain combines TRBV15 with TRBJ2-3; D is unclear. This CDR3 has 14 amino acids. Trimming pared 1 base from V and 4 bases from J, leaving 9 bases between. CDR1 and CDR2 from the germline V gene are LNHNV and YYDKDF (reference sequence). The chain's CDR3 is CATSRVLSADTQYF. The CDR3, as DNA: TGTGCCACCAGCAGAGTGTTGTCGGCAGATACGCAGTATTTT. Filled out from reference TRBV15 and TRBJ2-3, the complete variable domain reads DAMVIQNPRYQVTQFGKPVTLSCSQTLNHNVMYWYQQKSSQAPKLLFHYYDKDFNNEADTPDNFQSRRPNTSFCFLDIRSPGLGDTAMYLCATSRVLSADTQYFGPGTRLTVL.

With respect to this clone: A read error may produce the germline difference seen at one junction end. This chain joins TRBV6-5 and TRBJ1-1; D perhaps matches TRBD1 (6 bases). The CDR3 is 12 residues long. Germline CDR1 and CDR2: MNHEY and SVGAGI. CDR3 amino acids: CASSQRDTEAFF. In DNA form, the CDR3 reads TGTGCCAGCAGTCAACGGGACACCGAAGCTTTCTTT.

V is TRBV6-1 and J is TRBJ1-6; 7 bases map to TRBD1. Germline CDR1 reads MNHNS; CDR2 reads SASEGT. Trimming at V came to 4 bases and at J to 9 bases, leaving 6 bases not matched to a gene. The length of the CDR3 is 14 residues. CDR3 in DNA: TGTGCCAGCAGTGTCGACAGGGTTAGTTCACCCCTCCACTTT. Its protein is CASSVDRVSSPLHF.

This chain links TRBV27 with TRBJ1-1; 7 bases line up with TRBD1. This CDR3 has 14 amino acids. Germline V gene data show CDR1 as MNHEY and CDR2 as SMNVEV (reference sequence). V lost 6 bases and J lost 3; bases outside the gene matches: 7. The CDR3 spells CASSRQGWDTEAFF. The CDR3 region has the DNA TGTGCCAGCAGCCGACAGGGTTGGGACACTGAAGCTTTCTTT.

The chain employs TRBV7-8 and TRBJ1-1; D is unclear. The CDR3 length is 14 residues. Germline values: CDR1 SGHVS, CDR2 FQNEAQ. V lost 5 bases and J 1 base, leaving 11 bases between the germline ends. CDR3: CASSLRHQNTEAFF. The CDR3 DNA sequence: TGTGCCAGCAGCCTCCGACACCAGAACACTGAAGCTTTCTTT.

The chain recombines TRBV7-8 with TRBJ2-5, with TRBD2 identical over 11 bases. The end of the DNA fits TRBJ2-7 better, so the J call may be wrong. This CDR3 contains 16 residues. The V gene's germline CDR1 is SGHVS and CDR2 FQNEAQ. The CDR3 loop is CASSSRLAGNSYEQYF. In DNA form, the CDR3 reads TGTGCCAGCAGCTCCAGACTAGCGGGGAACTCCTACGAGCAGTACTTC.

The chain employs TRBV4-1 and TRBJ1-1; 7 positions agree with TRBD1. The V segment lost 5 bases and the J segment 1 base; nucleotides outside the gene matches: 4. There are 14 residues in the CDR3. Germline CDR1 and CDR2: MGHRA and YSYEKL. Here the CDR3 reads CASSKGQQNTEAFF. CDR3 DNA: TGCGCCAGCAGCAAGGGACAGCAGAACACTGAAGCTTTCTTT.

The chain combines TRBV7-9 with TRBJ1-1; D remains ambiguous. The CDR3 loop spans 16 amino acids. The V and J ends lost 5 bases and 1 base respectively, with 17 bases between them. Germline values: CDR1 SEHNR, CDR2 FQNEAQ (reference sequence). The CDR3 protein is CASSETHVNGNTEAFF. The CDR3 DNA sequence: TGTGCCAGCAGCGAGACACACGTCAATGGGAACACTGAAGCTTTCTTT.

The chain carries TRBV18 and TRBJ2-7; the D is unclear. V lost 2 bases and J 2 bases, leaving 13 bases between the germline ends. Germline values: CDR1 KGHSH, CDR2 LQKENI. The CDR3 has 15 amino acids. This CDR3 is CASSPGRKKPYEQYF. In nucleotides, the CDR3 is TGTGCCAGCTCACCAGGCAGAAAGAAACCCTACGAGCAGTACTTC.

This clone was counted only a few times. The chain combines TRBV2 with TRBJ2-2; weak D call: TRBD1 (5 bases). This CDR3 is built from 14 residues. Per germline, CDR1 SNHLY and CDR2 FYNNEI. Between the trimmed V and J ends, which lost 5 bases and 5 bases, there was a span of 12 bases. CDR3 nucleotide sequence: TGTGCCAGCAGTAGTGGAGCAGGGACCGGGGAGCTGTTTTTT. Amino acids: CASSSGAGTGELFF.

The chain uses TRBV10-1 and TRBJ2-1, with 7 bases identical to TRBD2. CDR3 length: 13 residues. The germline V gene has CDR1 WNHNN and CDR2 SYGVQD (reference sequence). The J segment lost 10 bases and the V segment lost 7 bases, leaving 10 bases of the junction unmatched. For the CDR3, the DNA is TGCGCCAGCACCGGAGTCGGGGGGAGCGAGCAGTTCTTC. As protein: CASTGVGGSEQFF.

The chain couples TRBV4-3 to TRBJ1-2, with a weak D call TRBD1 (5 bases). The CDR3 sequence is 14 residues long. V lost 0 bases to trimming and J lost 2 bases, with 7 bases between them. Germline V gives CDR1 LGHNA, CDR2 YSLEER. The chain's CDR3 is CASSQDRQNYGYTF. The CDR3 coding sequence is TGCGCCAGCAGCCAAGATAGACAGAACTATGGCTACACCTTC.

The rearrangement joins TRBV7-2 to TRBJ1-1, with 8 bases fitting TRBD1. This CDR3 has 13 residues. The germline CDR1 and CDR2 sequences are SGHTA and FQGNSA. After removal of 3 bases from V and 7 bases from J, the junction contained 4 bases not matched to a gene. This CDR3 reads CASSFQGANEAFF. The CDR3 coding sequence is TGTGCCAGCAGCTTCCAGGGGGCCAATGAAGCTTTCTTT.